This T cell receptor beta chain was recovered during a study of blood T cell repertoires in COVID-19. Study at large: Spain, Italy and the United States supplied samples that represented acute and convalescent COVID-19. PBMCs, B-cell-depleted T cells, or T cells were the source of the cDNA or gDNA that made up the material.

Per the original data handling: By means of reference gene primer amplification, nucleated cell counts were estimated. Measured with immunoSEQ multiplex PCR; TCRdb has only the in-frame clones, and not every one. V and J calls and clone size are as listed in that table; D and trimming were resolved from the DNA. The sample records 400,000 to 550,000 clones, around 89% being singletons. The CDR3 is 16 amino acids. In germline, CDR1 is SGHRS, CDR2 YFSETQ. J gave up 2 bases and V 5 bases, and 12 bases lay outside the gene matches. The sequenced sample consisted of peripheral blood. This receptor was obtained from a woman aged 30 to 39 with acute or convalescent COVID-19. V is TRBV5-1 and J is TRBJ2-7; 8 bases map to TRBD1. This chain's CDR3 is CASRPTTGTGAYEQYF. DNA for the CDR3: TGCGCCAGCAGACCTACGACCGGGACAGGCGCCTACGAGCAGTACTTC.